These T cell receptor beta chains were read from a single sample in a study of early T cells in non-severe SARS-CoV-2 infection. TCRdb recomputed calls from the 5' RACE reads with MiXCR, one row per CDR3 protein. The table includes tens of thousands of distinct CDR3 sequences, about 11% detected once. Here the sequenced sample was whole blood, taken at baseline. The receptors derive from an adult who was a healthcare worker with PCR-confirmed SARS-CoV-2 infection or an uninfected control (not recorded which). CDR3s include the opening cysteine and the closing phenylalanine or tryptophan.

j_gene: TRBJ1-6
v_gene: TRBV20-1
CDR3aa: CSASSSGGGTYNSPLHF

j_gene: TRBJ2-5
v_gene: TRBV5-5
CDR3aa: CASSFDQGAETQYF

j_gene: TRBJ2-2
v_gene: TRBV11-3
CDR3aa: CASSTISASGGLNTGELFF

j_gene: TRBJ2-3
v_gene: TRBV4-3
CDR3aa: CASSQGRAPQYF

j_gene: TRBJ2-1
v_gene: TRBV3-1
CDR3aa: CASSQELIYNEQFF

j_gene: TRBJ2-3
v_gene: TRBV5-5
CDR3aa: CASSFFLSGGTDTQYF

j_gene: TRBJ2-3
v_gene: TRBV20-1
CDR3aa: CSATRDSFTDTQYF

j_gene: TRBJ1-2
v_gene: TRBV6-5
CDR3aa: CASTGGYGYTF

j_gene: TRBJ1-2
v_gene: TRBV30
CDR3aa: CAWSPQAERTF

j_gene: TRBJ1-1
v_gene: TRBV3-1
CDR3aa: CASSPGRPGTTEAFF

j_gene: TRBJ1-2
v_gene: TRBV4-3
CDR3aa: CASSQVPVQTYGYTF

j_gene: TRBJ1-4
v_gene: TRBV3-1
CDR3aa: CASSPSGRQHNEKLFF

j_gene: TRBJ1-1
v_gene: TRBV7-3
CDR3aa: CASSFSGNTEAFF

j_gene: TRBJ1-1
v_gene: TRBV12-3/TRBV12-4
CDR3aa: CASSRTNTEAFF